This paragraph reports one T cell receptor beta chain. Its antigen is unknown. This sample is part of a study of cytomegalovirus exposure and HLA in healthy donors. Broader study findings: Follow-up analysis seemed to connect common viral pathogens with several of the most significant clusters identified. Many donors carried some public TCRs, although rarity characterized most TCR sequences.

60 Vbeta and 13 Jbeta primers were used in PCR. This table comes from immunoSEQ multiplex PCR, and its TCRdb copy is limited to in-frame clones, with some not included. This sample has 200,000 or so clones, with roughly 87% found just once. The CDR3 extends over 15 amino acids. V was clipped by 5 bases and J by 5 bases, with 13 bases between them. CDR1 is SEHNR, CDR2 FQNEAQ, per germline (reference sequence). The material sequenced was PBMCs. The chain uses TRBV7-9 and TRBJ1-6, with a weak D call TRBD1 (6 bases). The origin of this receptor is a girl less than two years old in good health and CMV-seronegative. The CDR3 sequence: CASSPGDNNNSPLHF. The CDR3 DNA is TGTGCCAGCAGCCCAGGGGACAACAATAATTCACCCCTCCACTTT. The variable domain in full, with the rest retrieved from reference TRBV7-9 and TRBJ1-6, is DTGVSQNPRHKITKRGQNVTFRCDPISEHNRLYWYRQTLGQGPEFLTYFQNEAQLEKSRLLSDRFSAERPKGSFSTLEIQRTEQGDSAMYLCASSPGDNNNSPLHFGNGTRLTVT.